These 17 T cell receptor beta chains were sequenced from one sample in a study of T cell clones after liver transplantation. This table comes from immunoSEQ multiplex PCR, and its TCRdb copy is limited to in-frame clones, with some not included. The table lists tens of thousands of clones, 90% of them singletons. Sequenced here: CD4+ T cells from blood, sampled before liver transplant. The receptors stem from a human donor who received a liver transplant.

The V gene is TRBV7-3, the J gene TRBJ2-2; D might be TRBD1 (7 bases). Germline values: CDR1 SGHTA, CDR2 FQGTGA. The CDR3 is made up of 17 amino acids. V lost 5 bases and J lost 1, with 17 bases in between. CDR3 protein: CASSPQGGRMNTGELFF. DNA of the CDR3: TGTGCCAGCAGCCCCCAGGGGGGCAGGATGAACACCGGGGAGCTGTTTTTT.

The V gene is TRBV28, the J gene TRBJ2-7; 14 positions agree with TRBD2. The CDR3 runs to 14 residues. The V and J ends lost 8 bases and 0 bases, in that order; junction bases with no gene match: 0. Germline CDR1 MDHEN, CDR2 SYDVKM. Here the CDR3 DNA reads TGTGCCAGCGGGACTAGCGGGAGCTCCTACGAGCAGTACTTC. Its translation: CASGTSGSSYEQYF. Variable domain in full (rest from reference TRBV28 and TRBJ2-7): DVKVTQSSRYLVKRTGEKVFLECVQDMDHENMFWYRQDPGLGLRLIYFSYDVKMKEKGDIPEGYSVSREKKERFSLILESASTNQTSMYLCASGTSGSSYEQYFGPGTRLTVT.

This rearrangement joins TRBV28 to TRBJ2-7; D gene unclear. Trimming cost V 2 bases and J 3 bases, with 2 bases left between them. The CDR3 sequence is 11 residues long. Germline loops: CDR1 MDHEN, CDR2 SYDVKM. The CDR3 DNA follows: TGTGCCAGCAGTTTACTCTACGAGCAGTACTTC. Translating it yields CASSLLYEQYF.

The chain combines TRBV27 with TRBJ1-4; 11 nucleotides agree with TRBD1. From germline, CDR1 is MNHEY and CDR2 SMNVEV (reference sequence). CDR3 length: 16 amino acids. The V segment lost 5 bases and the J segment 4 bases; nucleotides outside the gene matches: 6. The CDR3 sequence is CASSQDRGRDNEKLFF. The CDR3 DNA follows: TGTGCCAGCAGTCAGGACAGGGGGCGCGATAATGAAAAACTGTTTTTT.

J is TRBJ1-5 and V is TRBV6-1; the D is unclear. V lost 4 bases, J lost 9 bases, and 10 bases lay in between. This CDR3 comprises 12 residues. The germline V gene has CDR1 MNHNS and CDR2 SASEGT. For the CDR3, the DNA is TGTGCCAGCAGTGTTCGAGATGGGCCCCAGCATTTT. Its translation is CASSVRDGPQHF.

V usage is TRBV9 and J usage is TRBJ2-3; D is unresolved. V lost 4 bases and J 8 bases, leaving 8 bases between the germline ends. In germline, CDR1 is SGDLS, CDR2 YYNGEE. The CDR3 totals 11 residues. This CDR3 is CASSPGSTQYF. The CDR3 bases are TGTGCCAGCAGCCCCGGTTCTACGCAGTATTTT.

The V and J genes are TRBV6-5 and TRBJ2-4, with D perhaps matching TRBD1 (5 bases). V was cut by 4 bases and J by 0 bases, with 10 bases left in between. Germline V gives CDR1 MNHEY, CDR2 SVGAGI. The CDR3 consists of 15 residues. CDR3 nucleotides: TGTGCCAGCAGTTCCCCGACAGTAGCCAAAAACATTCAGTACTTC. It encodes CASSSPTVAKNIQYF.

The chain links TRBV5-5 to TRBJ1-1; no firm D call. Germline CDR1 and CDR2: SGHKS and YYEKEE (reference sequence). Trimming cost V 0 bases and J 1 base, with 7 bases left between them. The CDR3 length is 14 residues. The CDR3 spells CASSLVPRNTEAFF. CDR3 coding DNA: TGTGCCAGCAGCTTGGTACCGAGGAACACTGAAGCTTTCTTT.

The V and J genes are TRBV30 and TRBJ2-1, with no clear D. Trimming shortened V by 2 bases and J by 8 bases, and 16 bases separated the two germline ends. The CDR3 sequence is 14 residues long. Germline values: CDR1 GTSNPN, CDR2 SVGIG (reference sequence). The CDR3 sequence: CAWSTRSPRHEQFF. DNA for the CDR3: TGTGCCTGGAGTACCAGAAGCCCCCGGCATGAGCAGTTCTTC.

The CDR3 here is CASSLRLAEPHNEQFF. For the CDR3, the DNA is TGTGCCAGCAGCTTAAGACTAGCGGAGCCCCACAATGAGCAGTTCTTC. The V call is TRBV11-2, the J call TRBJ2-1, with TRBD2 identical over 9 bases. V lost 2 bases to trimming and J lost 5 bases; unmatched junction nucleotides: 7. The V gene's germline CDR1 is SGHAT and CDR2 FQNNGV. This CDR3 has 16 residues.

V gene TRBV29-1 combines with J gene TRBJ1-2, with D perhaps matching TRBD1 (6 bases). Trimming shortened V by 0 bases and J by 0 bases, and 14 bases separated the two germline ends. CDR3 length: 16 amino acids. In germline, CDR1 is SQVTM, CDR2 ANQGSEA. CDR3 DNA: TGCAGCGTTGAAGAAGGACAGAAGGGGTCTAACTATGGCTACACCTTC. Its translation is CSVEEGQKGSNYGYTF.

This clone was recorded only once. V gene TRBV11-3 combines with J gene TRBJ2-1; 10 positions agree with TRBD1. The CDR3 length is 15 residues. From germline, CDR1 is SGHNT and CDR2 YENEEA. J was trimmed by 4 bases and V by 4 bases; bases with no gene match: 4. CDR3: CASSSRQGAYNEQFF. Written as DNA, the CDR3 is TGTGCCAGCAGCTCCCGACAGGGGGCATACAATGAGCAGTTCTTC.

The CDR3 spells CASSEAIWGNQPQHF. The CDR3 DNA reads as TGTGCCAGCAGTGAAGCGATCTGGGGCAATCAGCCCCAGCATTTT. J is TRBJ1-5 and V is TRBV6-1; D unclear. The CDR3 runs 15 residues. Between the trimmed V and J ends, which lost 0 bases and 2 bases, there was a span of 8 bases. Germline-derived CDR1 and CDR2 are MNHNS and SASEGT.

The chain combines TRBV10-3 with TRBJ2-3; 9 bases fit TRBD2. The germline V gene has CDR1 ENHRY and CDR2 SYGVKD. The CDR3 consists of 17 residues. Unmatched junction bases numbered 8, after V lost 4 bases and J lost 0 bases. CDR3 in amino acids: CAISGTSSGASTDTQYF. For the CDR3, the DNA is TGTGCCATCAGTGGTACCTCTAGCGGGGCGAGCACAGATACGCAGTATTTT.

The chain uses TRBV19 and TRBJ2-7, with 11 bases that match TRBD1. The CDR3 has 16 residues. From germline, CDR1 is LNHDA and CDR2 SQIVND (reference sequence). V lost 4 bases to trimming and J lost 5 bases; unmatched junction nucleotides: 10. In nucleotides, the CDR3 is TGTGCCAGTAGTAGAGCCCGGCGGACAGGGGGCGACGAGCAGTACTTC. Its translation is CASSRARRTGGDEQYF.

The chain uses TRBV29-1 and TRBJ2-1; 12 bases are shared with TRBD2. The trim removed 7 bases at V and 8 bases at J, leaving 3 bases unmatched. CDR1 and CDR2 (germline): SQVTM, ANQGSEA. The CDR3 loop spans 12 amino acids. In DNA, the CDR3 is TGCAGCGCTAGCGGGAGGGGTGATGAGCAGTTCTTC. This encodes CSASGRGDEQFF.

The chain uses TRBV7-6 and TRBJ1-4; D remains ambiguous. The germline gives CDR1 SGHVS, CDR2 FNYEAQ. The CDR3 is 14 residues long. V was shortened by 5 bases and J by 7 bases, with 14 bases between the two germline ends. In DNA, the CDR3 is TGTGCCAGCAGCCCCCTCGCGGCGAGTGAAAAACTGTTTTTT. Protein: CASSPLAASEKLFF.